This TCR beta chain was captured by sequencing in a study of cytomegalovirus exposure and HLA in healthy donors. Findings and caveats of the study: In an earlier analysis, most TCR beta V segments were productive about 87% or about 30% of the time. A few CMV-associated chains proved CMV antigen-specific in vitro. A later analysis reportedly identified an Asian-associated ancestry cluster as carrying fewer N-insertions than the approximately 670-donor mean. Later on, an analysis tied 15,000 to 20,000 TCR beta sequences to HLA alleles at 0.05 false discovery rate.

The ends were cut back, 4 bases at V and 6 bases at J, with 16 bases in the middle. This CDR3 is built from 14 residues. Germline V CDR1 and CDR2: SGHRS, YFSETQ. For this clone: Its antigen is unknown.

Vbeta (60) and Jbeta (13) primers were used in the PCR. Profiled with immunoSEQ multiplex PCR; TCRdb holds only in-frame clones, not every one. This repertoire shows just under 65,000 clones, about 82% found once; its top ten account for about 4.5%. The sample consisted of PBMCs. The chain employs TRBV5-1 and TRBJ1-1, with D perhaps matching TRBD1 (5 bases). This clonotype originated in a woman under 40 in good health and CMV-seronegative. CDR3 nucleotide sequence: TGCGCCAGCAGCCTTGGGGCATGGGGGGCTGAAGCTTTCTTT. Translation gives CASSLGAWGAEAFF.